This TCR beta chain was recorded in a study of blood T cells in healthy people across ages. Then a second PCR, running about 6 to 11 cycles, was carried out with a sample-barcoded 5' primer and a J-beta primer mix. The yield of each sample was at least 2.5 million CDR3-containing paired-end reads. In TCRdb, the 5' RACE reads were re-called with MiXCR into one record per CDR3 protein. The sample has some 890,000 distinct CDR3 sequences, approximately 32% seen once. The V end lost 0 bases, the J end lost 3 bases, and 12 bases lay between the germline ends. CDR3 length: 15 residues. Germline-derived CDR1 and CDR2 are SGHTS and YDEGEE. Per sample, extraction of total RNA gave at least 5 micrograms in every case. Overall study findings and caveats: Getting older went along with TCR beta diversity per million T cells dropping roughly linearly.

At least ten counts were recorded for this clonotype. The antigen remains unidentified. The data were also submitted as part of a second study, on T cells of mothers and their children.

The sequencing input was blood. The gene calls are TRBV5-8 and TRBJ1-2; weak D call: TRBD1 (5 bases). This sequence originates from a woman between 40 and 55 years old in good health. CDR3 in DNA: TGTGCCAGCAGCTTGGGGCAGGGCCTCTACTATGGCTACACCTTC. Its protein product is CASSLGQGLYYGYTF.